This T cell receptor beta chain was sequenced for a study of long-term antiretroviral therapy in people with HIV. Study-level information: The 2015 immediate-ART recommendation came about a decade after the earliest samples. Regarding the study as a whole: Diversity went up after ART and still fell short of transplant donor controls. HIV repertoires spanned tighter CDR3 length ranges than controls did.

Samples were assayed with immunoSEQ v3.0 at survey level. Researchers set sequencing to target roughly 35,000-50,000 T-cell genomes per sample. Data came from immunoSEQ multiplex PCR; TCRdb stores just in-frame clones and leaves some out. Of 20,000 or so clones in the sample, 80% to 85% were seen once. The CDR3 has 15 residues. Trimming removed 5 bases at V and 5 bases at J, with 13 bases between. Germline V gene lookup returns CDR1 SEHNR and CDR2 FQNEAQ (reference sequence). This clone was counted only a few times. Its antigen remains unknown. This clonotype was obtained from a woman between 18 and 30 years old with HIV. The chain combines TRBV7-9 with TRBJ1-6; D uncertain. Sequencing was performed on unsorted PBMCs, taken at the start of antiretroviral therapy, before treatment. DNA of the CDR3: TGTGCCAGCAGCATCGGGCCCCCCAATAATTCACCCCTCCACTTT. Translating gives CASSIGPPNNSPLHF. Variable domain in full (rest from reference TRBV7-9 and TRBJ1-6): DTGVSQNPRHKITKRGQNVTFRCDPISEHNRLYWYRQTLGQGPEFLTYFQNEAQLEKSRLLSDRFSAERPKGSFSTLEIQRTEQGDSAMYLCASSIGPPNNSPLHFGNGTRLTVT.